One sample yielded the 20 T cell receptor beta chains listed below, sequenced in a study of cytomegalovirus exposure and HLA in healthy donors. In the PCR, 60 Vbeta and 13 Jbeta primers were used. Data came from immunoSEQ multiplex PCR; TCRdb stores just in-frame clones and leaves some out. The data show 140,000 or so clones, about 72% seen once. Sequencing was carried out using PBMCs. All receptors come from a man aged 40-55 years in good health and CMV-seronegative.

This sequence joins TRBV15 and TRBJ2-7; a possible D gene is TRBD1 (5 bases). From germline, CDR1 is LNHNV and CDR2 YYDKDF (reference sequence). V lost 5 bases and J lost 2, with 13 bases in between. The CDR3 spans 14 residues. The CDR3 region is CATSPGRGTYEQYF. In nucleotides, the CDR3 is TGTGCCACCAGCCCGGGTAGGGGTACCTACGAGCAGTACTTC.

V gene TRBV2 combines with J gene TRBJ2-2, with no clear D. CDR1 and CDR2 (germline): SNHLY, FYNNEI. This CDR3 is built from 13 residues. The germline V and J ends were trimmed by 1 base and 4 bases, with 4 bases remaining between them. As DNA, the CDR3 is TGTGCCAGCAGTGAAGGTATCACCGGGGAGCTGTTTTTT. Translated, it gives CASSEGITGELFF.

The chain joins TRBV2 to TRBJ1-2, with 7 nucleotides matching TRBD1. Germline CDR1 SNHLY, CDR2 FYNNEI. V was clipped by 3 bases and J by 5 bases; unmatched bases: 9. The CDR3 runs to 15 residues. The CDR3 spells CASSEAGGFEYGYTF. The CDR3 bases are TGTGCCAGCAGTGAGGCAGGGGGTTTCGAATATGGCTACACCTTC.

The chain is built from TRBV27 and TRBJ1-1; no clear D. The CDR3 has 14 amino acids. The V gene's germline CDR1 is MNHEY and CDR2 SMNVEV (reference sequence). V lost 2 bases to trimming and J lost 5 bases, with 12 bases between them. The CDR3 loop reads CASSLQAAVTEAFF. In DNA, the CDR3 is TGTGCCAGCAGTTTACAGGCCGCTGTTACTGAAGCTTTCTTT.

This sequence joins TRBV7-9 and TRBJ2-2; D is possibly TRBD2 (5 bases). V shed 5 bases and J shed 3 bases, with 10 bases lying between them. Germline V gives CDR1 SEHNR, CDR2 FQNEAQ (reference sequence). This CDR3 comprises 14 residues. The CDR3 DNA is TGTGCCAGCAGCCCCCTGCGGGACACCGGGGAGCTGTTTTTT. It is translated as CASSPLRDTGELFF. The full variable domain, its missing parts supplied by reference TRBV7-9 and TRBJ2-2, is DTGVSQNPRHKITKRGQNVTFRCDPISEHNRLYWYRQTLGQGPEFLTYFQNEAQLEKSRLLSDRFSAERPKGSFSTLEIQRTEQGDSAMYLCASSPLRDTGELFFGEGSRLTVL.

The chain recombines TRBV7-3 with TRBJ1-2; 9 bases line up with TRBD1. Germline lookup yields CDR1 SGHTA and CDR2 FQGTGA. The CDR3 totals 15 residues. V lost 3 bases to trimming and J lost 5 bases; unmatched junction nucleotides: 7. The CDR3 DNA reads TGTGCCAGCAGCTTCGGGACAGGGTCGGGGTATGGCTACACCTTC. It encodes CASSFGTGSGYGYTF.

A few counts support this clone. J is TRBJ2-5 and V is TRBV7-3; 9 nucleotides agree with TRBD2. V shed 1 base, J shed 4 bases, and the junction held 4 bases outside the gene matches. The CDR3 runs 15 residues. The V gene's germline CDR1 is SGHTA and CDR2 FQGTGA. The CDR3, as DNA: TGTGCCAGCAGCTTAAGCGGGGGGGCCTCAGAGACCCAGTACTTC. It codes for CASSLSGGASETQYF.

Only a few counts were recorded for this clone. The chain has TRBV28 and TRBJ1-5; 7 positions agree with TRBD1. Trimming cost V 6 bases and J 7 bases; bases outside gene matches: 9. CDR1 is MDHEN and CDR2 is SYDVKM in the germline V gene. There are 14 residues in the CDR3. CDR3 amino acids: CASSLDRAGQPQHF. The CDR3 DNA sequence: TGTGCCAGCAGCCTCGACAGGGCAGGGCAGCCCCAGCATTTT.

This sequence joins TRBV2 and TRBJ2-4; TRBD2 might be the D (7 bases). This CDR3 is built from 14 residues. V lost 6 bases and J lost 8, with 17 bases in between. CDR1 is SNHLY, CDR2 FYNNEI, per germline. The CDR3 sequence is CASRRGGGEDIQYF. CDR3 DNA: TGTGCCAGCAGGAGGGGAGGGGGTGAAGACATTCAGTACTTC.

J is TRBJ1-2 and V is TRBV5-8, with 10 bases that match TRBD1. The CDR3 sequence is 17 residues long. From germline, CDR1 is SGHTS and CDR2 YDEGEE. The J segment lost 0 bases and the V segment lost 4 bases, leaving 9 bases of the junction unmatched. This chain's CDR3 is CASSAGTGAAPNYGYTF. CDR3 sequence (DNA): TGTGCCAGCAGCGCTGGGACAGGGGCTGCCCCTAACTATGGCTACACCTTC.

This rearrangement joins TRBV5-1 to TRBJ2-3, with a weak D call TRBD2 (5 bases). The CDR3 runs 17 residues. CDR1 and CDR2 from the germline V gene are SGHRS and YFSETQ. Trimming removed 4 bases from V and 0 bases from J, with 18 bases in between. The CDR3 loop reads CASSPGPGDGSTDTQYF. The DNA of the CDR3 is TGCGCCAGCAGCCCTGGACCCGGGGATGGTAGCACAGATACGCAGTATTTT.

J is TRBJ1-2 and V is TRBV2; D is unresolved. Trimming removed 6 bases at V and 5 bases at J, with 10 bases between. Germline CDR1 reads SNHLY; CDR2 reads FYNNEI. The CDR3 extends over 12 amino acids. CDR3 amino acids: CASSPPSYGYTF. In DNA, the CDR3 is TGTGCCAGCAGCCCCCCGTCGTATGGCTACACCTTC.

The chain uses TRBV10-1 and TRBJ2-5, with D possibly being TRBD2 (7 bases). The J call may not be correct, given that the DNA end is closer to TRBJ2-7. CDR1 is WNHNN and CDR2 is SYGVQD in the germline V gene (reference sequence). The CDR3 length is 13 residues. CDR3 sequence: CASSRGGSYEQYF. The CDR3 DNA reads as TGCGCCAGCTCGAGGGGGGGCTCCTACGAGCAGTACTTC.

The rearrangement uses TRBV19 and TRBJ1-4, with 9 bases identical to TRBD1. V shed 6 bases and J 1 base; nucleotides not matched to a gene: 9. This CDR3 has 17 amino acids. Per the germline V gene, CDR1 is LNHDA and CDR2 is SQIVND (reference sequence). The CDR3 nucleotides are TGTGCCAGTAGCAAACAGGGGGCGCAGGAAACTAATGAAAAACTGTTTTTT. This encodes CASSKQGAQETNEKLFF.

This chain connects TRBV5-5 to TRBJ2-1; D is possibly TRBD2 (5 bases). The CDR3 totals 15 residues. Trimming removed 0 bases from V and 3 bases from J, with 10 bases in between. Germline-derived CDR1 and CDR2 are SGHKS and YYEKEE (reference sequence). The CDR3: CASSLGLSGYNEQFF. Written as DNA, the CDR3 is TGTGCCAGCAGCTTGGGATTAAGCGGCTACAATGAGCAGTTCTTC.

The chain is built from TRBV7-9 and TRBJ1-1; D remains unclear. Germline assignment: CDR1 SEHNR and CDR2 FQNEAQ (reference sequence). The CDR3 has 14 amino acids. V lost 2 bases to trimming and J lost 1 base, with 8 bases between them. The chain's CDR3 is CASSLSGENTEAFF. The CDR3 DNA reads TGTGCCAGCAGCTTATCCGGAGAGAACACTGAAGCTTTCTTT.

Points on this clone: At one end, the junction sequence differs from germline, possibly due to a read error. The V and J genes are TRBV15 and TRBJ2-7; 7 bases are a match to TRBD2. This CDR3 spans 15 amino acids. In germline, CDR1 is LNHNV, CDR2 YYDKDF (reference sequence). CDR3 in amino acids: CATSSGASGSHEQYF. Here the CDR3 DNA reads TGTGCCACCAGCTCCGGGGCTAGCGGCTCCCACGAGCAGTACTTC. Filled out from reference TRBV15 and TRBJ2-7, the complete variable domain reads DAMVIQNPRYQVTQFGKPVTLSCSQTLNHNVMYWYQQKSSQAPKLLFHYYDKDFNNEADTPDNFQSRRPNTSFCFLDIRSPGLGDTAMYLCATSSGASGSHEQYFGPGTRLTVT.

The rearrangement links TRBV7-9 to TRBJ1-1; D perhaps matches TRBD1 (6 bases). Germline V CDR1 and CDR2: SEHNR, FQNEAQ (reference sequence). The CDR3 length is 14 residues. V was pared by 4 bases and J by 5 bases, with 14 bases between. The CDR3 sequence: CASSSWGGHTEAFF. In DNA form, the CDR3 reads TGTGCCAGCAGCTCCTGGGGGGGGCATACTGAAGCTTTCTTT.

This clone has only a few counts. J is TRBJ2-7 and V is TRBV6-5, with D tentatively TRBD1 (6 bases). V lost 6 bases, J lost 2 bases, and 17 bases lay in between. From germline, CDR1 is MNHEY and CDR2 SVGAGI. CDR3 length: 15 amino acids. The CDR3 DNA sequence: TGTGCCAGCAGCCTCAACAGGGACCCTCCCTACGAGCAGTACTTC. It encodes CASSLNRDPPYEQYF.

The rearrangement joins TRBV7-2 to TRBJ2-2; 12 bases are a match to TRBD2. Looked up from germline, CDR1 is SGHTA and CDR2 is FQGNSA. The CDR3 runs to 16 residues. The V segment lost 4 bases and the J segment 7 bases; nucleotides outside the gene matches: 7. This CDR3 reads CASSSTSGRLGGELFF. CDR3 nucleotides: TGTGCCAGCAGCTCTACTAGCGGGAGGTTGGGCGGGGAGCTGTTTTTT.